This T cell receptor beta chain was found in a study of blood T cell repertoires in COVID-19. Original handling: Researchers report that nucleated cell counts were estimated from reference gene primer amplification. Libraries were prepared by immunoSEQ multiplex PCR; TCRdb keeps only in-frame clonotypes and omits some of them. V, J and clone size are taken as reported in that table, and D and trimming were inferred from the DNA itself. The sample lists under 200,000 clones; around 86% were seen once. Germline loops: CDR1 MNHEY, CDR2 SVGAGI. Unmatched junction bases numbered 4, after V lost 2 bases and J lost 1 base. This CDR3 contains 15 residues. Participant ages covered roughly 18 to 89 years across 24 US areas.

This clonotype originated in a man aged 35 to 55 with acute COVID-19. This chain uses TRBV6-5 with TRBJ1-1; 7 positions match TRBD1. The sequenced sample was PBMCs or T cells enriched from blood (not recorded which). CDR3 loop: CASSYTGTANTEAFF. The CDR3, as DNA: TGTGCCAGCAGTTACACAGGGACAGCGAACACTGAAGCTTTCTTT.